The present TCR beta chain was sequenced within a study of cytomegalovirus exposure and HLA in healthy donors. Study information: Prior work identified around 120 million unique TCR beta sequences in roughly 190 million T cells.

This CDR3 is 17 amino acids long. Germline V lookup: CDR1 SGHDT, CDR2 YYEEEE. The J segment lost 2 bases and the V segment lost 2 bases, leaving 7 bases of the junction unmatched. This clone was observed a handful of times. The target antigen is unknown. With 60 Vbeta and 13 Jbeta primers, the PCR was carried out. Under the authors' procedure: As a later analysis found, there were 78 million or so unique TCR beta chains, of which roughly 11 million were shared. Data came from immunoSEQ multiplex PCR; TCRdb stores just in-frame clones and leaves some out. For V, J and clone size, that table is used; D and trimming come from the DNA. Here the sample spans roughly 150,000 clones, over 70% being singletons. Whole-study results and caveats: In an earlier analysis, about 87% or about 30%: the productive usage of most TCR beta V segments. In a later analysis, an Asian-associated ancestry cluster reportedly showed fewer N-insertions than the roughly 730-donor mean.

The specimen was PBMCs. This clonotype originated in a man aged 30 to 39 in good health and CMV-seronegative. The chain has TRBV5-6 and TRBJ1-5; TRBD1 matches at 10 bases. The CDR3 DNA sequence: TGTGCCAGCAGCTTCTTGACAGGGGGCGGCGGCAATCAGCCCCAGCATTTT. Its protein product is CASSFLTGGGGNQPQHF.